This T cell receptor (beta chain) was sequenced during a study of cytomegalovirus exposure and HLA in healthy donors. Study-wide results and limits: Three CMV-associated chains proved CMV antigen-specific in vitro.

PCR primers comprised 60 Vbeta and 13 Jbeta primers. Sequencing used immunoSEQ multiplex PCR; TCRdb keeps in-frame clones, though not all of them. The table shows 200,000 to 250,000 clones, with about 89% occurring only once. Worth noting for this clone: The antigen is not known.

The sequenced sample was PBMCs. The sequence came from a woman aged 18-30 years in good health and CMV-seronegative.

This chain's CDR3 is CASTSGSTDTQYF. CDR3 sequence (DNA): TGTGCCAGCACCAGCGGATCCACAGATACGCAGTATTTT. The V and J genes are TRBV9 and TRBJ2-3; possible D gene TRBD2, 5 bases. V was cut by 6 bases and J by 2 bases, with 10 bases left in between. The CDR3 covers 13 residues. Germline V gives CDR1 SGDLS, CDR2 YYNGEE.